The rows below give T cell receptor beta chains drawn from one sample of a study of cytomegalovirus exposure and HLA in healthy donors. The table came from immunoSEQ multiplex PCR; TCRdb's copy has only in-frame clones and leaves some out. The sample holds some 120,000 clones, about 79% seen once. The sample comprised PBMCs. These receptor sequences come from a man aged 18 to 30 in good health and CMV-seronegative. The CDR3 runs from the conserved cysteine through the conserved F or W. A D gene is named only where the DNA matches it firmly. Clone size is shown for a subset of rows, as once, few, many or a class of expanded clone.

v_call	clone_size	j_call	d_call	cdr3_nt	cdr3_aa
TRBV15	.	TRBJ2-1	.	TGTGCCACCAGCAGAGGTGGGTGGGAGGGGGGCTCCTACAATGAGCAGTTCTTC	CATSRGGWEGGSYNEQFF
TRBV2	.	TRBJ1-6	TRBD1	TGTGCCAGCAGTTTGGACAGGGGGAATTCACCCCTCCACTTT	CASSLDRGNSPLHF
TRBV4-1	.	TRBJ2-5	.	TGTGCCAGCAGCCGGACAGAGCAAGAGACCCAGTACTTC	CASSRTEQETQYF
TRBV6-5	few	TRBJ1-1	TRBD1	TGTGCCAGCAGTGGGCCGGGACAGGGTTGGTCTGAAGCTTTCTTT	CASSGPGQGWSEAFF
TRBV30	.	TRBJ2-1	.	TGTGCCTGGCTAAGCTACAATGAGCAGTTCTTC	CAWLSYNEQFF
TRBV19	.	TRBJ2-2	TRBD2	TGTGCCAGTAGCCCCAATAGCGGGAGAAACACCGGGGAGCTGTTTTTT	CASSPNSGRNTGELFF
TRBV5-3	once	TRBJ2-3	TRBD2	TGTGCCAGAAGCTTGGCTAGCGGGAGATCGGATACGCAGTATTTT	CARSLASGRSDTQYF
TRBV7-2	few	TRBJ1-2	TRBD1	TGTGCGGCGGGGAGACAGGGGGCGGGTGGCTACACCTTC	CAAGRQGAGGYTF
TRBV7-3	.	TRBJ2-2	TRBD1	TGTGCCAGCAGCTTGGGCGAAAGTCAGACAGGGGTTTGGGAGCTGTTTTTT	CASSLGESQTGVWELFF
TRBV7-9	.	TRBJ2-7	.	TGTGCCAGCAGCTTAGAGGGGCGATTAGGTTCCTACGAGCAGTACTTC	CASSLEGRLGSYEQYF
TRBV7-9	once	TRBJ1-4	.	TGTGCCAGCAGCTCCCTCCGGGATGAACTGTTTTTT	CASSSLRDELFF
TRBV5-8	.	TRBJ2-5	.	TGTGCCAGCAACTCACAACCGCGGGTCCAAGAGACCCAGTACTTC	CASNSQPRVQETQYF
TRBV7-9	.	TRBJ1-4	.	TGTGCCAGCAGCTCCACTACGGGGATGGCTGAAAAACTGTTTTTT	CASSSTTGMAEKLFF
TRBV6-6	.	TRBJ2-2	TRBD2	TGTGCCACCTTAGCGGGTGTGGAGCTGTTTTTT	CATLAGVELFF
TRBV7-9	.	TRBJ1-4	.	TGTGCCAGCAGCTTAAGTGTCGGAGCGGGGGGCGAAAAACTGTTTTTT	CASSLSVGAGGEKLFF
TRBV9	.	TRBJ2-3	TRBD2	TGTGCCAGCAGCGTAGGAGCGGATCCCGGGGAGGGGAGGGAGGTCACAGATACGCAGTATTTT	CASSVGADPGEGREVTDTQYF